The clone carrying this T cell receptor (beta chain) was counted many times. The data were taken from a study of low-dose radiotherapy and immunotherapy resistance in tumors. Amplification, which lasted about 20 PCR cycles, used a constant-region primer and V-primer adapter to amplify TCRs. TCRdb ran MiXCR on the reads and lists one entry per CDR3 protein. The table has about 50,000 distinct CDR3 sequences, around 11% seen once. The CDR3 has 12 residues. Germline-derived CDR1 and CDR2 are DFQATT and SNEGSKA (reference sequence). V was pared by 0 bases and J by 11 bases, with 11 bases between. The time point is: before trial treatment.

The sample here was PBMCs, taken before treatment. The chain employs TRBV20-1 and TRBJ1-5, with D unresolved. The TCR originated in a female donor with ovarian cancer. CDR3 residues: CSARDQGMAQHF. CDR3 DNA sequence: TGCAGTGCTAGAGATCAAGGAATGGCCCAGCATTTT.